The T cell receptor beta chain described here comes from a study of T cell responses to AZD1222 COVID-19 vaccine. The study, taken as a whole, reports: Only 6 or 7 individuals given AZD1222 were seropositive at baseline.

The CDR3 is 11 amino acids. V lost 8 bases and J 3 bases, leaving 11 bases between the germline ends. From germline, CDR1 is DFQATT and CDR2 SNEGSKA (reference sequence). On this clone itself: Its antigen is as yet unknown.

Some clones are missing from TCRdb's copy, which holds only in-frame ones; the method was immunoSEQ multiplex PCR. The data hold roughly 120,000 clones, with about nine tenths observed a single time. This rearrangement joins TRBV20-1 to TRBJ2-7; unclear D gene. The sequenced sample was peripheral blood, obtained on day 0 of MenACWY control vaccination. The clonotype was recovered from an adult in good health. CDR3: CSTGRDYEQYF. In nucleotides, the CDR3 is TGCAGTACGGGTAGGGACTACGAGCAGTACTTC.